Sequencing of this TCR beta chain was carried out in a study of blood T cell repertoires in COVID-19. Whole-study context: Nucleic acid was either cDNA or gDNA, and it came from T cells, B-cell-depleted T cells, or PBMCs.

The study drew participants aged about 18 to 95 years from 20 to 30 US areas. Membership in each cohort depended on participant-reported clinical history. Source study methods: Estimation of nucleated cell counts relied on the amplification of reference gene primers. Some clones are missing from TCRdb's copy, which holds only in-frame ones; the method was immunoSEQ multiplex PCR. The DNA gave D and trimming, while V, J and clone size come from that table. The repertoire has roughly 280,000 clones, just under 90% of them found once; the top ten carry roughly 3.9%. Trimming pared 5 bases from V and 2 bases from J, leaving 13 bases between. CDR1 SEHNR and CDR2 FQNEAQ come from the germline V gene (reference sequence). The CDR3 has 15 residues.

The genes are TRBV7-9 and TRBJ2-1; D is perhaps TRBD2 (6 bases). The sample consisted of PBMCs or T cells enriched from blood (not recorded which). The sequence was obtained from a woman aged 25-40 years with acute COVID-19. The CDR3 DNA is TGTGCCAGCAGCCTAATAGCGGAGGCCTACAATGAGCAGTTCTTC. Protein product: CASSLIAEAYNEQFF.